This TCR beta chain is drawn from a study of T cell responses to AZD1222 COVID-19 vaccine. V lost 8 bases to trimming and J lost 3 bases, with 19 bases between them. The CDR3 contains 15 residues. The V gene's germline CDR1 is MDHEN and CDR2 SYDVKM. Using immunoSEQ multiplex PCR, the repertoire was profiled, and TCRdb retains in-frame clones only, with some absent. The data show 150,000 to 200,000 clones, around 92% seen once. Sequenced material: peripheral blood, taken on day 0 of AZD1222 vaccination. The chain couples TRBV28 to TRBJ1-2; D is possibly TRBD1 (5 bases). The clonotype was recovered from an adult in good health. This chain's CDR3 is CASCSDWGGDYGYTF. DNA of the CDR3: TGTGCCAGCTGTTCGGACTGGGGGGGGGACTATGGCTACACCTTC.